Shown below are 11 T cell receptor beta chains from a single sample sequenced in a study of CD8 T cell repertoires and HIV-1 epitope variants. Profiled with immunoSEQ multiplex PCR; TCRdb holds only in-frame clones, not every one. The data contain over 1,500 clones, more than 65% of them singletons. These receptors have no identified antigens. Material for sequencing was cultured CD8+ T cells derived from PBMCs. The receptors here all came from a male donor with HIV.

The chain uses TRBV4-3 and TRBJ2-1; D is unclear. The germline gives CDR1 LGHNA, CDR2 YSLEER. V was shortened by 4 bases and J by 0 bases, with 10 bases between the two germline ends. This CDR3 is 15 amino acids long. The CDR3 DNA follows: TGCGCCAGCAGCCCTCTAGGCAGCTCCTACAATGAGCAGTTCTTC. Translating it yields CASSPLGSSYNEQFF.

The V gene is TRBV11-2, the J gene TRBJ2-3; D gene unclear. Germline-derived CDR1 and CDR2 are SGHAT and FQNNGV. Trimming removed 1 base from V and 5 bases from J, with 1 base in between. The CDR3 length is 11 residues. The CDR3 here is CASSLGDTQYF. The CDR3 DNA sequence: TGTGCCAGCAGCTTAGGAGATACGCAGTATTTT.

This clone has a handful of counts. This chain connects TRBV30 to TRBJ1-2; no definite D call. The V gene's germline CDR1 is GTSNPN and CDR2 SVGIG (reference sequence). The length of the CDR3 is 14 residues. Trimming left V 7 bases short and J 1 base short, with 16 bases between. CDR3 nucleotides: TGTGCCTCGGAGAAGACGGAGGTTAACTATGGCTACACCTTC. Protein product: CASEKTEVNYGYTF. The full variable domain, rest sourced from reference TRBV30 and TRBJ1-2, is SQTIHQWPATLVQPVGSPLSLECTVEGTSNPNLYWYRQAAGRGLQLLFYSVGIGQISSEVPQNLSASRPQDRQFILSSKKLLLSDSGFYLCASEKTEVNYGYTFGSGTRLTVV.

This clone appeared a single time. This sequence joins TRBV7-3 and TRBJ2-2; perhaps TRBD2 as D (6 bases). V was cut by 1 base and J by 8 bases, with 11 bases left in between. Germline-derived CDR1 and CDR2 are SGHTA and FQGTGA. The CDR3 is made up of 14 amino acids. The CDR3 DNA reads TGTGCCAGCAGCTTAAAGCCGGCGGGAGGGGAGCTGTTTTTT. This gives the protein CASSLKPAGGELFF.

This rearrangement joins TRBV19 to TRBJ2-1, with 11 bases that match TRBD1. The CDR3 extends over 14 amino acids. The germline gives CDR1 LNHDA, CDR2 SQIVND (reference sequence). Germline trimming cut 5 bases from V and 8 bases from J; bases unmatched to any gene: 5. The CDR3 DNA reads as TGTGCCAGTAGTTCGGGACAGGGGGTCCATGAGCAGTTCTTC. Encoded protein: CASSSGQGVHEQFF.

Concerning this clone: Sequence at one end of the junction differs from germline and may be a read error. The chain combines TRBV7-7 with TRBJ2-7; 9 nucleotides match TRBD1. Looked up from germline, CDR1 is SSHAT and CDR2 is FNYEAQ (reference sequence). The CDR3 covers 15 residues. As DNA, the CDR3 is TGTGCTAGCAGTATCGGGACAGGGAGCTCCTACGAGCAGTACTTC. Its translation: CASSIGTGSSYEQYF.

The chain uses TRBV6-6 and TRBJ2-3; D uncertain. The CDR3 has 14 amino acids. Deletions cut 2 bases from V and 2 bases from J, with 8 bases between. Germline V gene lookup returns CDR1 MNHNY and CDR2 SVGAGI (reference sequence). The DNA for the CDR3 is TGTGCCAGCAGTTACGCTCCAGACACAGATACGCAGTATTTT. Protein sequence: CASSYAPDTDTQYF.

The CDR3 sequence is CAWSTTSGGYNEQFF. CDR3 DNA: TGTGCCTGGAGTACTACTAGCGGGGGCTACAATGAGCAGTTCTTC. The J gene is TRBJ2-1, the V gene TRBV30, with TRBD2 matching over 11 bases. Germline CDR1 is GTSNPN and CDR2 is SVGIG (reference sequence). The CDR3 covers 15 residues. The J segment lost 3 bases and the V segment lost 2 bases, leaving 3 bases of the junction unmatched.

V and J are TRBV4-3 and TRBJ2-1, with TRBD2 matching over 8 bases. The CDR3 sequence is 18 residues long. V lost 1 base, J lost 2 bases, and 10 bases stayed unmatched. In germline, CDR1 is LGHNA, CDR2 YSLEER. The CDR3: CASSQAQPGGATYNEQFF. DNA of the CDR3: TGCGCCAGCAGCCAAGCCCAGCCCGGGGGGGCTACCTACAATGAGCAGTTCTTC.

The rearrangement uses TRBV1 and TRBJ2-2; the DNA was not compared with TRBD1, the D call given in the table. TRBV1 represents a pseudogene. This CDR3 has 15 residues. In DNA form, the CDR3 reads TGCACCAGCAGCCAAGGGACAGGGGGCACCGGGGAGCTGTTTTTT. Translating it yields CTSSQGTGGTGELFF.

The CDR3 region has the DNA TGTGCCAGTAGTATAGCGGGGGACAGCCTCTACGAGCAGTACTTC. It is translated as CASSIAGDSLYEQYF. The chain couples TRBV19 to TRBJ2-7; D perhaps matches TRBD1 (7 bases). CDR1 LNHDA and CDR2 SQIVND come from the germline V gene (reference sequence). This CDR3 contains 15 residues. The V end lost 1 base, the J end lost 3 bases, and 13 bases lay between the germline ends.